This T cell receptor (beta chain) was profiled in a study of beta chain features in type 1 diabetes. Study results and caveats: Type 1 diabetes patients showed a moderate but significant shortening of TCRB CDR3s in all four CD4+ subsets.

For this clone: What it binds is unknown.

Expressed TCRB transcripts were sequenced after all isolated RNA was converted to cDNA. Clones were read by immunoSEQ multiplex PCR, and TCRdb kept only the in-frame ones, dropping some. The table records roughly 260,000 clones, over 20% of them present only once. Trimming stripped 2 bases from V and 12 bases from J, with 14 bases between. CDR1 and CDR2 (germline): PRHDT, FYEKMQ (reference sequence). The CDR3 is 13 amino acids. The chain employs TRBV13 and TRBJ2-1; TRBD2 might be the D (6 bases). The receptor was isolated from a woman aged 40 to 49 with type 1 diabetes. The sequenced sample was naive CD4+ T cells from blood. The CDR3 spells CASSLQGGTRQFF. The CDR3 DNA is TGTGCCAGCAGCTTACAAGGCGGGACGCGGCAGTTCTTC.